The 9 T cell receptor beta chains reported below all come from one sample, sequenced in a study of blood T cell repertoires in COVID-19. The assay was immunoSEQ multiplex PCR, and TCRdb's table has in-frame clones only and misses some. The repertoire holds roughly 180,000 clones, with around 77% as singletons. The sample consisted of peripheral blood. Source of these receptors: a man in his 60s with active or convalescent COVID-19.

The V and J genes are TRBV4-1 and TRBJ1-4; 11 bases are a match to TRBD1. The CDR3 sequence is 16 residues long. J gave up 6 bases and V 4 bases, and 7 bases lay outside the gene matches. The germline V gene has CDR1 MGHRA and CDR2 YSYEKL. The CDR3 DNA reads TGCGCCAGCAGCCGAGTCCCGGGACAGGGGGATGAAAAACTGTTTTTT. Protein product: CASSRVPGQGDEKLFF.

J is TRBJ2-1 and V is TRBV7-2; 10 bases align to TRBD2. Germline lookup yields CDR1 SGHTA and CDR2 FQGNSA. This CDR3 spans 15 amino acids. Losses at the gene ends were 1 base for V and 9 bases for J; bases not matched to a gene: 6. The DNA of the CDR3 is TGTGCCAGCAGCTTAGGCCTAGCGGGAGTCTCTGAGCAGTTCTTC. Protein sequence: CASSLGLAGVSEQFF.

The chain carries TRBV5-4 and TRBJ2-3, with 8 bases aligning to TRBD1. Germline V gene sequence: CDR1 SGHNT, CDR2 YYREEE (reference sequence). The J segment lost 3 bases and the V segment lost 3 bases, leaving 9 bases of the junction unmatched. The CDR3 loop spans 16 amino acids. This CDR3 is CASSSRTGSGTDTQYF. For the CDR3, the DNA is TGTGCCAGCAGCTCTCGGACAGGGTCGGGTACAGATACGCAGTATTTT.

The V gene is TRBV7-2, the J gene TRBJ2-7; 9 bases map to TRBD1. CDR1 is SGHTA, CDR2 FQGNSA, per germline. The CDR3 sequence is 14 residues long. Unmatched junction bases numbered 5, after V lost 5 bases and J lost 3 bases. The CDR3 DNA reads TGTGCCAGCAGCCCGACAGGGGGAAGCTACGAGCAGTACTTC. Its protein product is CASSPTGGSYEQYF.

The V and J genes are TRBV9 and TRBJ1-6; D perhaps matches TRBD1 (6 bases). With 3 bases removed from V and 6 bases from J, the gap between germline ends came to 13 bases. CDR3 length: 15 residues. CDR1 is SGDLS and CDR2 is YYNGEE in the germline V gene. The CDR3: CASSAARTVNSPLHF. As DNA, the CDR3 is TGTGCCAGCAGCGCAGCCCGGACAGTTAATTCACCCCTCCACTTT.

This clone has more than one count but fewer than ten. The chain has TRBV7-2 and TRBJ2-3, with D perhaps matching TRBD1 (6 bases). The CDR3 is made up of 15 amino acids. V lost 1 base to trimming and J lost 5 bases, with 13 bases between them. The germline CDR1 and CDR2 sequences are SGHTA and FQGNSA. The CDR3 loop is CASSLDNRGGDTQYF. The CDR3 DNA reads TGTGCCAGCAGCTTAGATAACCGAGGGGGAGATACGCAGTATTTT.

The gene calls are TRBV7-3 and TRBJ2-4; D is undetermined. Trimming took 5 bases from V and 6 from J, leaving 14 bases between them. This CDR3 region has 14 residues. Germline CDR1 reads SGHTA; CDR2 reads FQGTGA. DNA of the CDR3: TGTGCCAGCAGCCCAACAATTGGTCTAAACATTCAGTACTTC. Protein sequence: CASSPTIGLNIQYF.

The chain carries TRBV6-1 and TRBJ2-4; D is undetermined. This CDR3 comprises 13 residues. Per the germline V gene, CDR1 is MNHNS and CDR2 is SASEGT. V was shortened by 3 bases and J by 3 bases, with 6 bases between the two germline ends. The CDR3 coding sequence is TGTGCCAGCAGTGAGAACAGCAAAAACATTCAGTACTTC. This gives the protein CASSENSKNIQYF.

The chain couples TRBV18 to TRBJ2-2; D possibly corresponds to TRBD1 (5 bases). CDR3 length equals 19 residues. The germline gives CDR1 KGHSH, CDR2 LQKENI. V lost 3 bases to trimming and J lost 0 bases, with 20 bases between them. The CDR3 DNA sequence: TGTGCCAGCTCACCCCGTCGCCAGACAGACCCTCCGAACACCGGGGAGCTGTTTTTT. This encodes CASSPRRQTDPPNTGELFF.